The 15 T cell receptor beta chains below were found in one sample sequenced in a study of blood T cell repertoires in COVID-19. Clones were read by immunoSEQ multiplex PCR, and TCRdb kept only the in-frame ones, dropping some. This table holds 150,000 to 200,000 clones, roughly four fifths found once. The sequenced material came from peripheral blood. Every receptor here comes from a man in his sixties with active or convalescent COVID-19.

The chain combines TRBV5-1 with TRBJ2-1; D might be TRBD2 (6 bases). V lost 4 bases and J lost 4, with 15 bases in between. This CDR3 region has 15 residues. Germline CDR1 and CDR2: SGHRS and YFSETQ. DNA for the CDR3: TGCGCCAGCAGCGGAGGGACCGGGCCTTACAATGAGCAGTTCTTC. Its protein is CASSGGTGPYNEQFF.

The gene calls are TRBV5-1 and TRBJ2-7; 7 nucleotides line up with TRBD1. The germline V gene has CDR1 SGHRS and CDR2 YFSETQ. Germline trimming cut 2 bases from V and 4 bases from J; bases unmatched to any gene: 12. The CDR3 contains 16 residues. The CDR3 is CASSLIQGIVLYEQYF. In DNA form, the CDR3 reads TGCGCCAGCAGCTTAATACAGGGGATTGTTCTTTACGAGCAGTACTTC. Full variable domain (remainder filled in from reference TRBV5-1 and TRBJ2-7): KAGVTQTPRYLIKTRGQQVTLSCSPISGHRSVSWYQQTPGQGLQFLFEYFSETQRNKGNFPGRFSGRQFSNSRSEMNVSTLELGDSALYLCASSLIQGIVLYEQYFGPGTRLTVT.

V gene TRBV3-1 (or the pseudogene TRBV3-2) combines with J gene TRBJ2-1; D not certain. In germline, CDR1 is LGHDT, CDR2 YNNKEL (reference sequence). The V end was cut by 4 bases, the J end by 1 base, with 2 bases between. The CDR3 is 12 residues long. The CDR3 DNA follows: TGTGCCAGCAGCCCATCCTACAATGAGCAGTTCTTC. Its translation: CASSPSYNEQFF.

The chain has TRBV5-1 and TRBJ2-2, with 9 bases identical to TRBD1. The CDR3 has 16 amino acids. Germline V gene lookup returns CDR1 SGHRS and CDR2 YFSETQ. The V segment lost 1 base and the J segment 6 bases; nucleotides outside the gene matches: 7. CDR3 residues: CASSLIWTGVAGELFF. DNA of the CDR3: TGCGCCAGCAGCTTGATTTGGACAGGGGTCGCCGGGGAGCTGTTTTTT.

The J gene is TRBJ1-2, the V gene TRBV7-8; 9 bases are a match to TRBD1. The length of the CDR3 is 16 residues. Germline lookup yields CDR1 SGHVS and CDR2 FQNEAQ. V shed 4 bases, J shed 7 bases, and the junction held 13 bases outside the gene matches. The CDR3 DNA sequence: TGTGCCAGCAGCTCCACCCCAACAGGGGGCGCTTCTGGCTACACCTTC. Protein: CASSSTPTGGASGYTF.

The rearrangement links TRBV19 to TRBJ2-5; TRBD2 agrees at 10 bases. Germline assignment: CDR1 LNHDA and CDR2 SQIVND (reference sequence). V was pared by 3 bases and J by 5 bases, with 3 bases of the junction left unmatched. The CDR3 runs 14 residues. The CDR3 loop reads CASSMLAGAETQYF. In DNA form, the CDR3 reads TGTGCCAGTAGTATGCTAGCGGGAGCTGAGACCCAGTACTTC.

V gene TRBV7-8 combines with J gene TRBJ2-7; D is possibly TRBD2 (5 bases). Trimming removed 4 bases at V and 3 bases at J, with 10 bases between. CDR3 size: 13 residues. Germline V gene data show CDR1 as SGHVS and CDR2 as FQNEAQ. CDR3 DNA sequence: TGTGCCAGCAGCTGGCCGGGGATCTACGAGCAGTACTTC. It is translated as CASSWPGIYEQYF.

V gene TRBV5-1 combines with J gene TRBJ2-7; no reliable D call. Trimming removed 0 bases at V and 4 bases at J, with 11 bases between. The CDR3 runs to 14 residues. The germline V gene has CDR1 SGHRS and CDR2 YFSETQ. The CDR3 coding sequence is TGCGCCAGCAGCTTGGGGGCAGCCATATACGAGCAGTACTTC. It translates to CASSLGAAIYEQYF. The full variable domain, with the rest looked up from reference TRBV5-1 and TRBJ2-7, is KAGVTQTPRYLIKTRGQQVTLSCSPISGHRSVSWYQQTPGQGLQFLFEYFSETQRNKGNFPGRFSGRQFSNSRSEMNVSTLELGDSALYLCASSLGAAIYEQYFGPGTRLTVT.

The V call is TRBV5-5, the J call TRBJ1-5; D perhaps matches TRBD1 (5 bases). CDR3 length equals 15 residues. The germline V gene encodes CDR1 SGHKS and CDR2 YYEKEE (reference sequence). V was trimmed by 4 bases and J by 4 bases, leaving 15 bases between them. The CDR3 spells CASSRGDWENQPQHF. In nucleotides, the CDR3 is TGTGCCAGCAGCCGGGGGGACTGGGAAAATCAGCCCCAGCATTTT.

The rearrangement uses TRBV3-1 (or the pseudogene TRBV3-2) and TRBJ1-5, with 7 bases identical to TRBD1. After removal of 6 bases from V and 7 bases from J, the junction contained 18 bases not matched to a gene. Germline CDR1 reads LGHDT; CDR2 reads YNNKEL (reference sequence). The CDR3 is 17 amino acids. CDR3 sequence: CASRGTATTSLVQPQHF. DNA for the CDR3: TGTGCCAGCAGGGGGACAGCTACAACCTCTCTAGTACAGCCCCAGCATTTT.

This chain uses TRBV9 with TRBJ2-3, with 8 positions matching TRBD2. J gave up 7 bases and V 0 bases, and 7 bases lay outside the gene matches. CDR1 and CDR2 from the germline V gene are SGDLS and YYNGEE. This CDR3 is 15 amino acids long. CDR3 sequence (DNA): TGTGCCAGCAGCGTAGCGCCAGCGGGGGAATATACGCAGTATTTT. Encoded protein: CASSVAPAGEYTQYF.

CDR3 coding DNA: TGTGCCATCAGGGACAGGGGGCGGACCGGGGAGCTGTTTTTT. Its translation is CAIRDRGRTGELFF. V and J are TRBV2 and TRBJ2-2, with 12 bases aligning to TRBD1. CDR1 is SNHLY, CDR2 FYNNEI, per germline. The V and J ends lost 10 bases and 5 bases, in that order; junction bases with no gene match: 5. CDR3 length equals 14 residues.

The CDR3: CASSLQSSVNEKLFF. The CDR3 DNA reads TGTGCCAGCAGCTTACAGAGTAGTGTTAATGAAAAACTGTTTTTT. The chain employs TRBV9 and TRBJ1-4, with D unclear. Germline CDR1 reads SGDLS; CDR2 reads YYNGEE. V was pared by 4 bases and J by 4 bases, with 14 bases between. This CDR3 is 15 amino acids long. The full variable domain, its missing parts supplied by reference TRBV9 and TRBJ1-4, is DSGVTQTPKHLITATGQRVTLRCSPRSGDLSVYWYQQSLDQGLQFLIQYYNGEERAKGNILERFSAQQFPDLHSELNLSSLELGDSALYFCASSLQSSVNEKLFFGSGTQLSVL.

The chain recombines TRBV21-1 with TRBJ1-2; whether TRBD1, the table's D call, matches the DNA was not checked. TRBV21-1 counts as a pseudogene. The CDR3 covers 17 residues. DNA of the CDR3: TGTGCCACCGGTAACCTCCACGCCACAGCACCCGTGGGTGGCTACACCTTC. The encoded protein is CATGNLHATAPVGGYTF.

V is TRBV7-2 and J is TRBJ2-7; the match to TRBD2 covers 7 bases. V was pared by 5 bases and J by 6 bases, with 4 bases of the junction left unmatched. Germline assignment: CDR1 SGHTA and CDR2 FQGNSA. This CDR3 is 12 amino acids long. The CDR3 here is CASSLGGVEQYF. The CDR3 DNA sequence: TGTGCCAGCAGCCTGGGGGGGGTCGAGCAGTACTTC.